These T cell receptor beta chains were read from a single sample in a study of cytomegalovirus exposure and HLA in healthy donors. Profiled with immunoSEQ multiplex PCR; TCRdb holds only in-frame clones, not every one. The sample consists of some 180,000 clones, 77% of them appearing once. The sequencing sample was made of PBMCs. The source is a young man in good health and CMV-seronegative. The CDR3 runs from the conserved cysteine through the conserved F or W. D genes are given only for firm matches. Some rows have no size entry. The others give once, few or many, or a class for an expanded clone.

v_gene,j_gene,abundance,d_gene,CDR3aa,CDR3nt
TRBV9,TRBJ2-3,few,TRBD2,CASSVGTSGGSGGSTDTQYF,TGTGCCAGCAGCGTAGGGACTAGCGGGGGGTCAGGCGGGTCCACAGATACGCAGTATTTT
TRBV7-9,TRBJ1-4,NA,TRBD1,CASSLGAGQGQKLFF,TGTGCCAGCAGCTTGGGGGCCGGACAGGGCCAAAAACTGTTTTTT
TRBV29-1,TRBJ2-1,few,NA,CSVVIQPSRNEQFF,TGCAGCGTTGTTATACAGCCGAGTAGGAATGAGCAGTTCTTC
TRBV18,TRBJ2-7,few,TRBD2,CASSPQGGRKISYEQYF,TGTGCCAGCTCACCACAGGGCGGGAGAAAAATTTCCTACGAGCAGTACTTC
TRBV7-2,TRBJ1-2,once,NA,CASSPSEGRYGYTF,TGTGCCAGCAGCCCTTCGGAGGGCCGCTATGGCTACACCTTC
TRBV21-1,TRBJ1-2,NA,NA,CASSSCVSGYTF,TGTGCCAGCAGCTCTTGTGTCAGTGGCTACACCTTC
TRBV29-1,TRBJ2-7,once,TRBD1,CSVEGQGLEQYF,TGCAGCGTTGAGGGACAGGGGCTCGAGCAGTACTTC
TRBV2,TRBJ2-1,once,NA,CASSGQQYNEQFF,TGTGCCAGCTCCGGACAGCAATACAATGAGCAGTTCTTC
TRBV7-9,TRBJ1-1,NA,TRBD1,CASSLPLRQGAFF,TGTGCCAGCAGCTTACCTCTTCGACAGGGGGCTTTCTTT
TRBV15,TRBJ2-5,NA,TRBD2,CATSRKILAGGQETQYF,TGTGCCACCAGCAGAAAGATACTAGCGGGAGGCCAAGAGACCCAGTACTTC
TRBV30,TRBJ2-7,NA,TRBD2,CAWELGGGSYEQYF,TGTGCCTGGGAGCTTGGGGGGGGCTCCTACGAGCAGTACTTC
TRBV4-3,TRBJ1-5,NA,TRBD1,CASSQDLRGRGNQPQHF,TGCGCCAGCAGCCAAGATTTACGTGGCAGGGGGAACCAGCCCCAGCATTTT
TRBV27,TRBJ2-1,NA,NA,CASSGGYNEQFF,TGTGCCAGCAGCGGGGGTTACAATGAGCAGTTCTTC
TRBV7-8,TRBJ1-2,once,NA,CASSSRGGRYGYTF,TGTGCCAGCAGCTCACGTGGGGGGAGATATGGCTACACCTTC
TRBV5-4,TRBJ2-1,NA,TRBD2,CASSPVLAGGYNEQFF,TGTGCCAGCAGCCCGGTACTAGCGGGAGGTTACAATGAGCAGTTCTTC
TRBV7-9,TRBJ2-5,once,NA,CASSLYGQTGGETQYF,TGTGCCAGCAGCTTATACGGCCAGACCGGAGGGGAGACCCAGTACTTC
TRBV4-1,TRBJ2-7,NA,NA,CASSPSTGPGYEQYF,TGCGCCAGCAGCCCTTCAACAGGGCCGGGATACGAGCAGTACTTC
TRBV6-6,TRBJ2-3,NA,NA,CASSRSWSSGTDTQYF,TGTGCCAGCAGCCGCTCCTGGTCTAGCGGCACAGATACGCAGTATTTT
TRBV4-3,TRBJ2-1,few,TRBD2,CASSPVIPGLAADYNEQFF,TGCGCCAGCAGCCCAGTAATACCGGGACTAGCGGCGGACTACAATGAGCAGTTCTTC
TRBV19,TRBJ1-6,NA,NA,CASSLRTPSSYNSPLHF,TGTGCCAGTAGTCTAAGGACTCCCAGCTCCTATAATTCACCCCTCCACTTT
TRBV5-1,TRBJ2-7,NA,NA,CASSFRDTRLLYEQYF,TGCGCCAGCAGCTTCCGGGACACCCGACTCCTTTACGAGCAGTACTTC
TRBV6-6,TRBJ2-5,few,NA,CASSYGGRWETQYF,TGTGCCAGCAGTTATGGGGGCAGGTGGGAGACCCAGTACTTC
TRBV2,TRBJ2-1,NA,TRBD2,CASSEFAGADEQFF,TGTGCCAGCAGTGAATTTGCGGGAGCGGATGAGCAGTTCTTC